The rows below give T cell receptor beta chains drawn from one sample of a study of sequential checkpoint blockade in melanoma. Here immunoSEQ multiplex PCR was the method, and the copy in TCRdb shows in-frame clones only, minus some. The data hold under 20,000 clones, with approximately 70% observed a single time. The specimen comprised CD8+ T cells sorted from blood (inferred from file names), sampled from a patient given nivolumab and ipilimumab in sequence. The receptors were sampled from a human donor with melanoma. The CDR3 runs from the conserved cysteine through the conserved F or W. Each record gives: V gene, D gene, J gene, clone size, CDR3 DNA, CDR3 protein. A D gene is named only where the DNA matches it firmly. A clone size is listed for some rows: how often the clone was seen (once, few, many), or a class if it is expanded.

V gene: TRBV9; D gene: TRBD1; J gene: TRBJ2-6; clone size: NA; CDR3 DNA: TGTGCCAGCAGCGTACCGGACAGGGGATATTCTGGGGCCAACGTCCTGACTTTC; CDR3 protein: CASSVPDRGYSGANVLTF
V gene: TRBV6-7; D gene: NA; J gene: TRBJ1-1; clone size: NA; CDR3 DNA: TGTGCCAGCAGTTACCCGGGACACCTGAACACTGAAGCTTTCTTT; CDR3 protein: CASSYPGHLNTEAFF
V gene: TRBV9; D gene: NA; J gene: TRBJ1-2; clone size: NA; CDR3 DNA: TGTGCCAGCAGCCCCCTCCAGGCCTTGTCATATGGCTACACCTTC; CDR3 protein: CASSPLQALSYGYTF
V gene: TRBV18; D gene: NA; J gene: TRBJ1-5; clone size: NA; CDR3 DNA: TGTGCCAGCTCTCACGTTCCGGGGGAGGGAAATCAGCCCCAGCATTTT; CDR3 protein: CASSHVPGEGNQPQHF
V gene: TRBV4-1; D gene: TRBD2; J gene: TRBJ2-1; clone size: NA; CDR3 DNA: TGCGCCAGCAGCCCCGGGACTAGCGGTTACAATGAGCAGTTCTTC; CDR3 protein: CASSPGTSGYNEQFF
V gene: TRBV6-5; D gene: NA; J gene: TRBJ1-5; clone size: NA; CDR3 DNA: TGTGCCAGCAACCGGGGGGTAAATCAGCCCCAGCATTTT; CDR3 protein: CASNRGVNQPQHF
V gene: TRBV9; D gene: NA; J gene: TRBJ2-3; clone size: NA; CDR3 DNA: TGTGCCAGCAGCGAAGGTACCGGGACTGTTGGCACAGATACGCAGTATTTT; CDR3 protein: CASSEGTGTVGTDTQYF
V gene: TRBV19; D gene: NA; J gene: TRBJ2-3; clone size: NA; CDR3 DNA: TGTGCCAGTAGTATAGATGAGGCAGTACAAAATACGCAGTATTTT; CDR3 protein: CASSIDEAVQNTQYF
V gene: TRBV4-2; D gene: NA; J gene: TRBJ1-1; clone size: NA; CDR3 DNA: TGTGCCAGCAGCCAAGCAGGGCAGTCGAACACTGAAGCTTTCTTT; CDR3 protein: CASSQAGQSNTEAFF
V gene: TRBV9; D gene: NA; J gene: TRBJ1-2; clone size: NA; CDR3 DNA: TGTGCCAGCAGCGTAGGAGACAGTCCTAACTATGGCTACACCTTC; CDR3 protein: CASSVGDSPNYGYTF
V gene: TRBV7-8; D gene: NA; J gene: TRBJ1-4; clone size: NA; CDR3 DNA: TGTGCCAGCAGCTTGGACAGACCGGACACTAATGAAAAACTGTTTTTT; CDR3 protein: CASSLDRPDTNEKLFF
V gene: TRBV4-1; D gene: NA; J gene: TRBJ1-4; clone size: NA; CDR3 DNA: TGCGCCAGCACCTTAAGGGCGGGAACTAATGAAAAACTGTTTTTT; CDR3 protein: CASTLRAGTNEKLFF
V gene: TRBV9; D gene: TRBD1; J gene: TRBJ2-3; clone size: NA; CDR3 DNA: TGTGCCAGCAGCGCACAGGGGGCTCTCACTACTAGCATTACGGCAGATACACAGTATTTT; CDR3 protein: CASSAQGALTTSITADTQYF
V gene: TRBV19; D gene: NA; J gene: TRBJ2-3; clone size: NA; CDR3 DNA: TGTGCCAGTAGTAACACAGGGTTCCGCACAGATACGCAGTATTTT; CDR3 protein: CASSNTGFRTDTQYF
V gene: TRBV6-6; D gene: NA; J gene: TRBJ1-2; clone size: few; CDR3 DNA: TGTGCCAGCAGTTACGGGACACCTAGCTACACCTTC; CDR3 protein: CASSYGTPSYTF
V gene: TRBV7-8; D gene: TRBD2; J gene: TRBJ2-7; clone size: few; CDR3 DNA: TGTGCCAGCAGCTTAGACAGCGGGAACGAACAGTACTTC; CDR3 protein: CASSLDSGNEQYF
V gene: TRBV4-3; D gene: TRBD2; J gene: TRBJ2-3; clone size: few; CDR3 DNA: TGCGCCAGCAGCCAAGTTGCGACTAGCGGGAGAGCAGATACGCAGTATTTT; CDR3 protein: CASSQVATSGRADTQYF
V gene: TRBV6-1; D gene: TRBD2; J gene: TRBJ2-1; clone size: NA; CDR3 DNA: TGTGCCAGTGGACTAGCTCTCTACAATGAGCAGTTCTTC; CDR3 protein: CASGLALYNEQFF
V gene: TRBV12-5; D gene: NA; J gene: TRBJ1-4; clone size: once; CDR3 DNA: TGTGCTAGTGGACCCGTGGGGGGAGAAAAACTGTTTTTT; CDR3 protein: CASGPVGGEKLFF
V gene: TRBV9; D gene: NA; J gene: TRBJ1-2; clone size: few; CDR3 DNA: TGTGCCAGCAGCGTGACGGTGGGCAGGGTGGAAGAAGGCTACACCTTC; CDR3 protein: CASSVTVGRVEEGYTF
V gene: TRBV2; D gene: NA; J gene: TRBJ2-7; clone size: NA; CDR3 DNA: TGTGCCAGCAGTGTAGTGCCCACTAAAGCCTCCTACGAGCAGTACTTC; CDR3 protein: CASSVVPTKASYEQYF
V gene: TRBV10-2; D gene: NA; J gene: TRBJ2-1; clone size: NA; CDR3 DNA: TGCGCCAGCAGTGAGGTCAGCTCCTACAATGAGCAGTTCTTC; CDR3 protein: CASSEVSSYNEQFF
V gene: TRBV19; D gene: NA; J gene: TRBJ2-1; clone size: NA; CDR3 DNA: TGTGCCAGTAGTATAGGGGGCGCCTACAATGAGCAGTTCTTC; CDR3 protein: CASSIGGAYNEQFF